These 19 T cell receptor beta chains share one sample of origin, sequenced in a study of blood T cell repertoires in COVID-19. TCRdb keeps only in-frame clones here, not all; method: immunoSEQ multiplex PCR. The data hold about 670,000 clones, with more than 80% observed a single time. Sequences were obtained from peripheral blood. Every receptor here comes from a woman younger than 30 with acute or convalescent COVID-19.

The rearrangement joins TRBV27 to TRBJ1-5; 10 positions agree with TRBD1. This CDR3 is 13 amino acids long. Germline CDR1 and CDR2: MNHEY and SMNVEV (reference sequence). Trimming removed 10 bases from V and 6 bases from J; junction bases left unmatched: 6. The CDR3 coding sequence is TGTGCCACCGGGACAGGGGATGGTCAGCCCCAGCATTTT. Its protein product is CATGTGDGQPQHF.

V usage is TRBV9 and J usage is TRBJ2-3; 8 bases fit TRBD2. Germline V CDR1 and CDR2: SGDLS, YYNGEE. The CDR3 loop spans 16 amino acids. V shed 0 bases and J 1 base; nucleotides not matched to a gene: 4. CDR3 DNA: TGTGCCAGCAGCGTAGTAAAACTAGCGGGCACAGATACGCAGTATTTT. Translated: CASSVVKLAGTDTQYF.

This sequence joins TRBV27 and TRBJ2-7, with 8 bases that match TRBD2. This CDR3 is 15 amino acids long. V shed 0 bases and J 0 bases; nucleotides not matched to a gene: 1. Per germline, CDR1 MNHEY and CDR2 SMNVEV (reference sequence). CDR3 nucleotides: TGTGCCAGCAGTTTATCAGCGGGGGCCTCCTACGAGCAGTACTTC. The encoded protein is CASSLSAGASYEQYF.

This clone has just one count. The genes are TRBV24-1 and TRBJ2-3, with D possibly TRBD2 on 6 matching bases. This CDR3 spans 14 amino acids. The V gene lost 4 bases and the J gene lost 4 bases, with 11 bases spanning the gap. The germline V gene has CDR1 KGHDR and CDR2 SFDVKD. The CDR3 loop is CATSETGRPDTQYF. CDR3 nucleotides: TGTGCCACCAGTGAGACCGGGAGACCAGATACGCAGTATTTT.

This CDR3 reads CASSLTGHGQYF. The CDR3 bases are TGTGCCAGCAGTTTGACAGGGCATGGGCAGTACTTC. The chain employs TRBV12-3 or TRBV12-4 and TRBJ2-7; 7 bases align to TRBD1. V trimming: 3 bases; J trimming: 9 bases; junction bases outside the gene matches: 5. This CDR3 spans 12 amino acids.

The genes are TRBV4-1 and TRBJ2-7; 9 nucleotides align to TRBD1. Germline values: CDR1 MGHRA, CDR2 YSYEKL. The CDR3 is 15 amino acids. J lost 1 base, V lost 2 bases, and 3 bases had no gene match. CDR3 bases: TGCGCCAGCAGCCAATTGGGACAGGGTTCCTACGAGCAGTACTTC. This codes for CASSQLGQGSYEQYF.

The chain carries TRBV30 and TRBJ1-5, with 7 bases aligning to TRBD1. The CDR3 has 14 amino acids. Germline V gene data show CDR1 as GTSNPN and CDR2 as SVGIG (reference sequence). After removal of 2 bases from V and 7 bases from J, the junction contained 8 bases not matched to a gene. The chain's CDR3 is CAWSPGGSGQPQHF. CDR3 bases: TGTGCCTGGAGTCCAGGGGGTTCGGGACAGCCCCAGCATTTT.

Comment on this clone: The junction and the germline gene differ at one end; a read error may be behind it. The rearrangement links TRBV29-1 to TRBJ1-1, with 8 positions matching TRBD1. CDR3 length: 14 residues. CDR1 is SQVTM and CDR2 is ANQGSEA in the germline V gene. CDR3 nucleotide sequence: TGCAGCGTTGATAAGGACAGGGTGAACGCTGAAGCTTTCTTT. Its translation is CSVDKDRVNAEAFF. The whole variable domain, filled in from reference TRBV29-1 and TRBJ1-1, reads SAVISQKPSRDICQRGTSLTIQCQVDSQVTMMFWYRQQPGQSLTLIATANQGSEATYESGFVIDKFPISRPNLTFSTLTVSNMSPEDSSIYLCSVDKDRVNAEAFFGQGTRLTVV.

V gene TRBV9 combines with J gene TRBJ1-6; D gene uncertain. The ends were cut back, 1 base at V and 5 bases at J, with 7 bases in the middle. Germline V gene data show CDR1 as SGDLS and CDR2 as YYNGEE. This CDR3 spans 14 amino acids. In DNA, the CDR3 is TGTGCCAGCAGCGTACAGGCCAATAATTCACCCCTCCACTTT. Protein: CASSVQANNSPLHF.

The chain links TRBV24-1 to TRBJ2-7; D unresolved. The germline V and J ends were trimmed by 7 bases and 1 base, with 16 bases remaining between them. The CDR3 is made up of 15 amino acids. Germline V lookup: CDR1 KGHDR, CDR2 SFDVKD. The CDR3 region has the DNA TGTGCCACCAGGGGCCTCACCGCTGATTCCTACGAGCAGTACTTC. This gives the protein CATRGLTADSYEQYF.

This rearrangement joins TRBV6-2 or TRBV6-3 to TRBJ1-4, with 7 bases aligning to TRBD1. Unmatched junction bases numbered 7, after V lost 5 bases and J lost 7 bases. Germline lookup yields CDR1 MNHEY and CDR2 SVGEGT. The CDR3 covers 14 residues. The CDR3 spells CASSASTGFEKLFF. The CDR3 nucleotides are TGTGCCAGCAGTGCCTCGACAGGGTTTGAAAAACTGTTTTTT.

V and J are TRBV12-3 or TRBV12-4 and TRBJ1-2, with D maybe TRBD1 (5 bases). This CDR3 is built from 13 residues. V lost 4 bases and J 8 bases, leaving 14 bases between the germline ends. The DNA of the CDR3 is TGTGCCAGCAGTTCTGGCAGGGTTCTGGGCTACACCTTC. This codes for CASSSGRVLGYTF.

The chain joins TRBV7-2 to TRBJ1-4; D is possibly TRBD1 (6 bases). Germline CDR1 reads SGHTA; CDR2 reads FQGNSA. Trimming left V 3 bases short and J 5 bases short, with 10 bases between. The CDR3 length is 14 residues. CDR3 loop: CASSLVTGNEKLFF. In DNA, the CDR3 is TGTGCCAGCAGCTTGGTTACAGGGAATGAAAAACTGTTTTTT.

The rearrangement links TRBV20-1 to TRBJ1-5, with a tentative D call TRBD1 (6 bases). The germline V gene encodes CDR1 DFQATT and CDR2 SNEGSKA (reference sequence). V was cut by 3 bases and J by 6 bases, with 12 bases left in between. This CDR3 has 13 residues. Here the CDR3 reads CSASAGVGQPQHF. The DNA for the CDR3 is TGCAGTGCTAGTGCAGGGGTCGGTCAGCCCCAGCATTTT.

The DNA for the CDR3 is TGTGCCAGCAGCTCCCAAGGCGCGGGGGGTCGCTCTGGGGCCAACGTCCTGACTTTC. It translates to CASSSQGAGGRSGANVLTF. The chain links TRBV7-3 to TRBJ2-6; 8 bases fit TRBD2. Germline V CDR1 and CDR2: SGHTA, FQGTGA. The CDR3 consists of 19 residues. Trimming removed 4 bases from V and 0 bases from J; junction bases left unmatched: 11.

This chain uses TRBV9 with TRBJ1-1; D possibly corresponds to TRBD1 (5 bases). The germline gives CDR1 SGDLS, CDR2 YYNGEE. The CDR3 is 14 residues long. Trimming stripped 0 bases from V and 3 bases from J, with 9 bases between. The CDR3 sequence is CASSVVGGDTEAFF. The CDR3 region has the DNA TGTGCCAGCAGCGTAGTTGGGGGGGACACTGAAGCTTTCTTT. Drawing the rest from reference TRBV9 and TRBJ1-1, the complete variable domain is DSGVTQTPKHLITATGQRVTLRCSPRSGDLSVYWYQQSLDQGLQFLIQYYNGEERAKGNILERFSAQQFPDLHSELNLSSLELGDSALYFCASSVVGGDTEAFFGQGTRLTVV.

This clone was counted between two and nine times. V is TRBV2 and J is TRBJ2-7; the match to TRBD1 covers 7 bases. V shed 4 bases and J 0 bases; nucleotides not matched to a gene: 0. The CDR3 runs 13 residues. Germline CDR1 and CDR2: SNHLY and FYNNEI. The CDR3 DNA follows: TGTGCCAGCAGTGGGGACAGCTCCTACGAGCAGTACTTC. This gives the protein CASSGDSSYEQYF.

The chain combines TRBV14 with TRBJ1-2; D is unclear. Per the germline V gene, CDR1 is SGHDN and CDR2 is FVKESK. Trimming left V 3 bases short and J 4 bases short, with 6 bases between. This CDR3 region has 12 residues. The CDR3 coding sequence is TGTGCCAGCAGCCATGGTAGCTATGGCTACACCTTC. Its translation: CASSHGSYGYTF.

The genes are TRBV27 and TRBJ1-2; 7 bases align to TRBD1. J gave up 4 bases and V 5 bases, and 7 bases lay outside the gene matches. CDR1 is MNHEY, CDR2 SMNVEV, per germline (reference sequence). This CDR3 is built from 14 residues. The chain's CDR3 is CASSLRGTLYGYTF. CDR3 in DNA: TGTGCCAGCAGTCTCAGGGGGACCCTCTATGGCTACACCTTC.